The source of this T cell receptor beta chain is a study of OX40 agonist ivuxolimab in advanced cancers. Sequencing was performed with immunoSEQ multiplex PCR; in TCRdb, only in-frame clones are kept and a portion is missing. Here the sample spans under 40,000 clones, around 83% being singletons. This CDR3 is built from 16 residues. Germline V gene sequence: CDR1 LGHNA, CDR2 YNFKEQ. The V gene lost 5 bases and the J gene lost 2 bases, with 16 bases spanning the gap. Sequences were derived from CD4+ or CD8+ T cells sorted from blood, sampled in a trial of the OX40 agonist ivuxolimab. The sequence was obtained from an adult with an advanced solid tumor such as melanoma, head and neck, liver or kidney cancer. The rearrangement joins TRBV4-2 to TRBJ2-1, with D possibly TRBD1 on 6 matching bases. CDR3 protein: CASSVQQGITYNEQFF. The CDR3 DNA reads TGTGCCAGCAGCGTCCAACAGGGTATAACCTACAATGAGCAGTTCTTC.